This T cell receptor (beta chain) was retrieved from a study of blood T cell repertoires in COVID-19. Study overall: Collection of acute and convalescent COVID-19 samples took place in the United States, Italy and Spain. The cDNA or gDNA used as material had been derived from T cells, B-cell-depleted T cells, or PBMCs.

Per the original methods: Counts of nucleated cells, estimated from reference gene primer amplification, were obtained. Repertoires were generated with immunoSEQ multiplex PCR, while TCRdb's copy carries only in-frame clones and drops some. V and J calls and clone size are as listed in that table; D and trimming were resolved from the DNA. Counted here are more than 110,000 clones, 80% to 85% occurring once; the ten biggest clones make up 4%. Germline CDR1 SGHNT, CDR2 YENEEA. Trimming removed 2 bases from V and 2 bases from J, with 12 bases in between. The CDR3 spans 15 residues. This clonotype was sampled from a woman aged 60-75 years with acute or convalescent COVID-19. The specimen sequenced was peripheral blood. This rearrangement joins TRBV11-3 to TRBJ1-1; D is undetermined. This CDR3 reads CASSLIVATNTEAFF. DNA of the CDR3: TGTGCCAGCAGCTTAATCGTAGCAACTAACACTGAAGCTTTCTTT. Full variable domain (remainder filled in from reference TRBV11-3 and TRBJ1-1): EAGVVQSPRYKIIEKKQPVAFWCNPISGHNTLYWYLQNLGQGPELLIRYENEEAVDDSQLPKDRFSAERLKGVDSTLKIQPAELGDSAVYLCASSLIVATNTEAFFGQGTRLTVV.